This section outlines one TCR beta chain sequence together with its context. Its antigen is currently unknown. This sample is part of a study of a mutant IDH1 vaccine in newly diagnosed glioma. Sample time point: week 47, end of study. The investigators gave 300 ug of mutant IDH1 20-mer peptide in each vaccine dose, together with topical imiquimod. Sequencing used immunoSEQ multiplex PCR; TCRdb keeps in-frame clones, though not all of them. The repertoire holds some 35,000 clones, around 75% seen once, with roughly 10% in the top ten. The sequence was obtained from a man in his forties with glioma. The specimen comprised PBMCs, sampled from a glioma patient whose treatment included an IDH1 peptide vaccine.

For the CDR3, the DNA is TGTGCCAGCAGTTACTCGACCCCTCCTGGAAACACCATATATTTT. It is translated as CASSYSTPPGNTIYF. The chain couples TRBV6-6 to TRBJ1-3, with D unresolved. Germline CDR1 reads MNHNY; CDR2 reads SVGAGI (reference sequence). The CDR3 runs 15 residues. The V gene lost 0 bases and the J gene lost 2 bases, with 8 bases spanning the gap.